The clone carrying this T cell receptor beta chain has just one count. This may come from a read error, since a much larger clone is one base off. This entry comes from a study of patients and donors after allogeneic stem cell transplantation. A single record per CDR3 protein comes from TCRdb applying MiXCR to the RT-PCR reads. The sample includes about 87,000 distinct CDR3 sequences, about 5% of them seen just once. Specimen: blood, either unsorted or a sorted T cell fraction (not recorded which). The receptor was derived from a human donor who was either an allogeneic HSCT recipient or a stem cell or donor lymphocyte infusion donor (not recorded which). It is not recorded whose cells these are; they may come from a transplant donor.

The CDR3: CASSMTGTGELFF. Written as DNA, the CDR3 is TGTGCCAGCAGCATGACAGGCACCGGGGAGCTGTTTTTT. V is TRBV6-1 and J is TRBJ2-2, with D perhaps TRBD1 (6 bases). The CDR3 runs 13 residues. Trimming removed 6 bases from V and 4 bases from J, with 9 bases in between. Germline V CDR1 and CDR2: MNHNS, SASEGT.